This T cell receptor (beta chain) was obtained from a study of blood T cells in healthy people across ages (dated by TCRdb to 2015 to 2017). Notes on the research overall: In model experiments, template switching captured roughly one uniquely barcoded TCR beta cDNA molecule for every two T cells. To track age-related changes in TCR beta repertoire diversity, the study relied on deep sequencing normalized with unique cDNA molecular identifiers. The donors were split into four age groups: young (average around 15 years), middle-aged (roughly 42), aged (about 62) and long-lived (more than 80). To avoid experimental bias, donors of different ages were randomly spread across the sequencing lanes. Two additional independent replicas of 1 million unique cDNA reads from the same blood draw were analyzed for two donors (one aged 18 to 30 and one aged 80 or older).

As regards this clonotype: Its antigen is still unknown. No base-level quality is on record; no much larger clone is a single base apart.

As encoded in the germline V gene, CDR1 is MNHNS while CDR2 is SASEGT. Including the terminal cysteine and phenylalanine, the CDR3 comprises 15 residues. CDR3 DNA is the only sequence kept; it has 45 bases, read in frame from the first base. Here V drops 8 bases and J drops 7 bases, and the junction holds 17 bases not matched to any gene. General findings and caveats noted by the study authors: Compared with the aged group, the long-lived group had more naive CD4+ T cells, fewer expanded clones and increased TCR diversity, suggesting age selection. Donor CMV infection status was unknown, potentially confounding age-related changes in expanded clonotypes. Estimates of total diversity from one million sequenced T cells were regarded as lower bounds and underestimates. The percentage of naive T cells measured by flow cytometry correlated strongly with observed TCR beta diversity. Because profiling used bulk unsorted PBMCs, naive and antigen-experienced compartments could not be compared conclusively. Observed TCR beta diversity per million T cells fell roughly linearly with age, and a significant reduction was already apparent by age roughly 41.

Systemically healthy Caucasian individuals from Russia, 39 in total and aged about 6 to 90 years, were included as donors. Around 10 milliliters of peripheral blood were drawn from each donor into EDTA-treated Vacutainer tubes. Ficoll-Paque density-gradient centrifugation was used to isolate PBMCs, with at least 7 million per sample. Total RNA, at least 6 micrograms per sample, was extracted from PBMCs with Trizol reagent. Naive CD45RAhigh/CD27high T cell percentages were measured by flow cytometry on a PBMC aliquot from every donor. Receptor amplification or capture employed 5' RACE. Instrument on record: Illumina HiSeq 2500. A second PCR of roughly 7 to 12 cycles was run with a J-beta primer mix and a sample-barcoded 5' primer. Each TCR beta cDNA molecule received a unique molecular identifier from a template-switch 5' adaptor carrying 12 random nucleotides. At least 2.5 million CDR3-containing paired-end reads were obtained from each sample. All of the RNA was converted into first-strand cDNA using the Mint cDNA synthesis kit, with a TRBC-specific oligonucleotide serving as the primer. After uracil-DNA glycosylase treatment, a first 18-cycle PCR used universal primers M1SS and BC2_uni_R on all cDNA. On the study's bioinformatics: For normalization, 1 million high-quality reads were randomly selected from each sample, with every read carrying a distinct molecular identifier. Reads sharing molecular identifiers were discarded rather than binned into consensus sequences. MiTCR, set to a Q25 quality threshold and the strictest error-elimination algorithm, was used for CDR3 identification, clonotype clustering and error correction. Lower-bound total TCR beta diversity was estimated with a nonparametric unseen species model using Euler transformation. Through fastp at Q25 and MiXCR, TCRdb rebuilt clones from the public reads, retaining in-frame beta chains. Rows with one shared CDR3 protein collapse into an entry with the most common genes and DNA. The V and J calls here are based on TCRdb, not the publication. Across this sample there are about 620,000 distinct CDR3 sequences, with 52% seen only once. The biggest ten clones account for approximately 13% of the sample.

Recombination joined TRBV6-1 with TRBJ2-7; 7 junctional bases match TRBD2. The sequencing sample was made of blood. The receptor comes from a woman of 80 years or more in good health. The nucleotide sequence reads TGTGCCAGCGGTGCTCGGGACGGGACTACGATAGAGCAGTACTTC. The resulting protein is CASGARDGTTIEQYF.